These T cell receptor beta chains were read from a single sample in a study of Ad26.COV2.S vaccination and SARS-CoV-2 variants. Profiling relied on immunoSEQ multiplex PCR, and the TCRdb table lists in-frame clones only, not all of them. Of about 460,000 clones listed, about 88% are singletons. Sample: peripheral blood, taken in a trial of Ad26.COV2.S vaccine versus placebo. The source is a person aged 18-60 years who received the Ad26.COV2.S COVID-19 vaccine or a placebo. The CDR3 runs from the conserved cysteine through the conserved F or W. Fields, in order: V gene, CDR3 length, D gene, clone size, J gene, CDR3 DNA, CDR3 protein. D genes are given only for firm matches. The size of a clone is reported for some rows only, either as once, few or many, or as a class for expanded clones.

v_call: TRBV2
cdr3_length: 15
d_call: .
clone_size: .
j_call: TRBJ1-5
cdr3_nt: TGTGCCAGCACTCCCCCCGGGGGGGGACATCAGCCCCAGCATTTT
cdr3_aa: CASTPPGGGHQPQHF

v_call: TRBV5-1
cdr3_length: 14
d_call: .
clone_size: few
j_call: TRBJ2-7
cdr3_nt: TGCGCCAGCAGCCCCACGGCCGTCGGGCACGAGCAGTACTTC
cdr3_aa: CASSPTAVGHEQYF

v_call: TRBV6-5
cdr3_length: 12
d_call: .
clone_size: .
j_call: TRBJ2-7
cdr3_nt: TGTGCCAGCGCCAGCGGAACCTACGAGCAGTACTTC
cdr3_aa: CASASGTYEQYF

v_call: TRBV2
cdr3_length: 14
d_call: .
clone_size: .
j_call: TRBJ2-1
cdr3_nt: TGTGCCAGCAGTGAACCCTACGGTGGGGGTGAGCAGTTCTTC
cdr3_aa: CASSEPYGGGEQFF

v_call: TRBV5-1
cdr3_length: 16
d_call: .
clone_size: once
j_call: TRBJ1-3
cdr3_nt: TGCGCCCGGTCTTTTCGGACAGAAATCTCTGGAAACACCATATATTTT
cdr3_aa: CARSFRTEISGNTIYF

v_call: TRBV6-5
cdr3_length: 15
d_call: .
clone_size: .
j_call: TRBJ1-6
cdr3_nt: TGTGCCAGCAGTTACTCCGTTGGGGGTAATTCACCCCTCCACTTT
cdr3_aa: CASSYSVGGNSPLHF

v_call: TRBV27
cdr3_length: 14
d_call: .
clone_size: .
j_call: TRBJ1-2
cdr3_nt: TGTGCCAGCAGTTTAGCACGAGGAGGCTATGGCTACACCTTC
cdr3_aa: CASSLARGGYGYTF

v_call: TRBV15
cdr3_length: 16
d_call: TRBD1
clone_size: .
j_call: TRBJ2-5
cdr3_nt: TGTGCCACCAGCGCAGCCGGGACAGATGTCCAAGAGACCCAGTACTTC
cdr3_aa: CATSAAGTDVQETQYF

v_call: TRBV6-6
cdr3_length: 18
d_call: TRBD1
clone_size: few
j_call: TRBJ1-4
cdr3_nt: TGTGCCAGCAGTCAAAGACCAGACATTCGAGGGGGCGATGAAAAACTGTTTTTT
cdr3_aa: CASSQRPDIRGGDEKLFF

v_call: TRBV6-5
cdr3_length: 15
d_call: TRBD1
clone_size: .
j_call: TRBJ2-1
cdr3_nt: TGTGCCAGCAGAGAGCACGGGACAGGGGACAATGAGCAGTTCTTC
cdr3_aa: CASREHGTGDNEQFF

v_call: TRBV7-8
cdr3_length: 14
d_call: TRBD1
clone_size: .
j_call: TRBJ2-7
cdr3_nt: TGTGCCAGCAGCGCCCGGGACAGCGCTGACGAGCAGTACTTC
cdr3_aa: CASSARDSADEQYF

v_call: TRBV11-2
cdr3_length: 15
d_call: .
clone_size: .
j_call: TRBJ1-3
cdr3_nt: TGTGCCAGCAGCTTTTACAGGGACTCTGGAAACACCATATATTTT
cdr3_aa: CASSFYRDSGNTIYF

v_call: TRBV3-1/TRBV3-2
cdr3_length: 17
d_call: TRBD1
clone_size: few
j_call: TRBJ2-1
cdr3_nt: TGTGCCAGCAGCCGAGGGACGCCAGGGGGCGGGTTCAATGAGCAGTTCTTC
cdr3_aa: CASSRGTPGGGFNEQFF

v_call: TRBV7-8
cdr3_length: 14
d_call: .
clone_size: few
j_call: TRBJ2-7
cdr3_nt: TGTGCCAGCAGCTTAGCGGTCGGGGGATACGAGCAGTACTTC
cdr3_aa: CASSLAVGGYEQYF